This section outlines one T cell receptor beta chain sequence together with its context. The data stem from a study of blood T cell repertoires in COVID-19. Study-level information: PBMCs, B-cell-depleted T cells, or T cells were the source of the cDNA or gDNA that made up the material.

Clones were sequenced by immunoSEQ multiplex PCR, and TCRdb holds only the in-frame ones, with some missing. The data show some 99,000 clones, with roughly 80% seen just once and approximately 12% held by the top ten. This CDR3 is 14 amino acids long. Trimming removed 2 bases from V and 1 base from J, with 8 bases in between. The germline CDR1 and CDR2 sequences are MDHEN and SYDVKM. V gene TRBV28 combines with J gene TRBJ1-1; the D is unclear. Material: peripheral blood. The origin of this receptor is a woman at least 80 years old with acute or convalescent COVID-19. CDR3 nucleotide sequence: TGTGCCAGCAGTTTAGTACATTCGAACACTGAAGCTTTCTTT. This translates into CASSLVHSNTEAFF.